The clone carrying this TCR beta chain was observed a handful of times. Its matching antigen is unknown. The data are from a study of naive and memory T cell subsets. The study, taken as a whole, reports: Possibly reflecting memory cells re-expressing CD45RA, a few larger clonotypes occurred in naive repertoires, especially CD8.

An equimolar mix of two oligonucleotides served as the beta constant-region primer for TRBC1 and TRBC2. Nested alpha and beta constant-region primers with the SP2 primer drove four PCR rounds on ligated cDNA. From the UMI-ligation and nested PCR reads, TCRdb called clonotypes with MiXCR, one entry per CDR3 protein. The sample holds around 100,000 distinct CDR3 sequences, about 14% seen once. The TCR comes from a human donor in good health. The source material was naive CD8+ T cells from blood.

CDR3 in DNA: TGTGCCAGCAGTCTCAGCGAGAGGATCTATGGCTACACCTTC. Translation: CASSLSERIYGYTF. The V gene is TRBV7-9, the J gene TRBJ1-2; the D is unclear. The CDR3 totals 14 residues. The V and J ends lost 6 bases and 4 bases respectively, with 15 bases between them. Germline CDR1 is SEHNR and CDR2 is FQNEAQ (reference sequence).